What follows are 20 T cell receptor beta chains derived from one specimen sequenced in a study of cytomegalovirus exposure and HLA in healthy donors. The PCR ran on 60 Vbeta and 13 Jbeta primers. Profiling relied on immunoSEQ multiplex PCR, and the TCRdb table lists in-frame clones only, not all of them. In the table there are 170,000 or so clones, around 84% of which are singletons. Source material: PBMCs. All receptors derive from a woman between 35 and 50 years old in good health and CMV-seronegative.

V gene TRBV7-9 combines with J gene TRBJ1-2; 8 bases map to TRBD1. CDR3 size: 14 residues. The V segment lost 5 bases and the J segment 3 bases; nucleotides outside the gene matches: 5. The germline V gene encodes CDR1 SEHNR and CDR2 FQNEAQ (reference sequence). CDR3 nucleotide sequence: TGTGCCAGCAGCCGTTCGACAGGGGACTATGGCTACACCTTC. It translates to CASSRSTGDYGYTF.

The chain uses TRBV2 and TRBJ1-5, with D maybe TRBD1 (5 bases). The germline V gene has CDR1 SNHLY and CDR2 FYNNEI. Trimming took off 6 bases at V and 1 base at J, with 13 bases between the two ends. This CDR3 spans 15 amino acids. The CDR3 protein is CASSAQGGSNQPQHF. The CDR3 DNA reads TGTGCCAGCAGCGCTCAGGGTGGGAGCAATCAGCCCCAGCATTTT.

This clone was recorded a few times. This sequence joins TRBV6-5 and TRBJ1-1; possibly TRBD1 for D (5 bases). Trimming removed 6 bases at V and 4 bases at J, with 15 bases between. The CDR3 runs 14 residues. Germline V CDR1 and CDR2: MNHEY, SVGAGI. For the CDR3, the DNA is TGTGCCAGCAGCGGCAGACAGATAGGCACTGAAGCTTTCTTT. Its protein is CASSGRQIGTEAFF.

This chain links TRBV4-2 with TRBJ2-3; TRBD2 matches 8 bases. Germline V gene data show CDR1 as LGHNA and CDR2 as YNFKEQ. The CDR3 spans 18 residues. V lost 0 bases, J lost 5 bases, and 13 bases stayed unmatched. CDR3 amino acids: CASSQETSGGNREDTQYF. CDR3 in DNA: TGTGCCAGCAGCCAAGAGACGAGCGGGGGCAATCGGGAAGATACGCAGTATTTT.

This clone has only a few counts. J is TRBJ2-2 and V is TRBV6-5; possible D gene TRBD2, 6 bases. The CDR3 runs 16 residues. V was trimmed by 2 bases and J by 4 bases, leaving 14 bases between them. Germline V gives CDR1 MNHEY, CDR2 SVGAGI. The chain's CDR3 is CASSYPPGGSTGELFF. The CDR3 DNA follows: TGTGCCAGCAGTTACCCACCCGGGGGAAGCACCGGGGAGCTGTTTTTT.

The J gene is TRBJ2-1, the V gene TRBV2; no firm D call. V was trimmed by 6 bases and J by 10 bases, leaving 10 bases between them. The CDR3 is 11 amino acids. Germline lookup yields CDR1 SNHLY and CDR2 FYNNEI. DNA for the CDR3: TGTGCCAGCAGCCAAACGGAGGAGCAGTTCTTC. Its protein product is CASSQTEEQFF. Full variable domain (remainder filled in from reference TRBV2 and TRBJ2-1): EPEVTQTPSHQVTQMGQEVILRCVPISNHLYFYWYRQILGQKVEFLVSFYNNEISEKSEIFDDQFSVERPDGSNFTLKIRSTKLEDSAMYFCASSQTEEQFFGPGTRLTVL.

The V and J genes are TRBV4-1 and TRBJ2-1, with 7 nucleotides matching TRBD1. In germline, CDR1 is MGHRA, CDR2 YSYEKL. J lost 9 bases, V lost 1 base, and 9 bases had no gene match. The CDR3 contains 15 residues. DNA for the CDR3: TGCGCCAGCAGCCAAGGCCCGGGACAGTCGGGTGAGCAGTTCTTC. Protein: CASSQGPGQSGEQFF.

This clone appeared a single time. The chain links TRBV29-1 to TRBJ1-1, with a possible D match to TRBD1 (6 bases). CDR3 length equals 14 residues. V shed 1 base and J shed 10 bases, with 19 bases lying between them. The V gene's germline CDR1 is SQVTM and CDR2 ANQGSEA. The CDR3 coding sequence is TGCAGCGTTGAAGGGCGCTTGGGGGGGCAAGGAGCTTTCTTT. Its protein is CSVEGRLGGQGAFF.

The chain has TRBV7-9 and TRBJ1-4; D possibly corresponds to TRBD1 (6 bases). Germline V lookup: CDR1 SEHNR, CDR2 FQNEAQ (reference sequence). The CDR3 consists of 17 residues. The ends were cut back, 5 bases at V and 5 bases at J, with 21 bases in the middle. CDR3 residues: CASSLLGRGRGNEKLFF. The CDR3 nucleotides read TGTGCCAGCAGCCTGCTTGGCCGGGGGCGGGGGAATGAAAAACTGTTTTTT.

This clone has only a few counts. The chain couples TRBV7-2 to TRBJ2-1, with 7 bases that match TRBD2. The length of the CDR3 is 18 residues. V shed 2 bases and J 0 bases; nucleotides not matched to a gene: 10. Germline loops: CDR1 SGHTA, CDR2 FQGNSA. CDR3: CASSLRLTGGSSYNEQFF. Here the CDR3 DNA reads TGTGCCAGCAGCTTAAGGCTCACCGGGGGGAGCTCCTACAATGAGCAGTTCTTC.

This clone was seen once. The junction shows a germline mismatch at one end, possibly a read error. The gene calls are TRBV2 and TRBJ2-5, with TRBD1 as a possible D gene (7 bases). The germline gives CDR1 SNHLY, CDR2 FYNNEI. This CDR3 comprises 12 residues. The CDR3, as DNA: TGTGCAAGCAAGACAGGGACTGAGACCCAGTACTTC. It codes for CASKTGTETQYF. The variable domain in full, with the rest retrieved from reference TRBV2 and TRBJ2-5, is EPEVTQTPSHQVTQMGQEVILRCVPISNHLYFYWYRQILGQKVEFLVSFYNNEISEKSEIFDDQFSVERPDGSNFTLKIRSTKLEDSAMYFCASKTGTETQYFGPGTRLLVL.

The chain couples TRBV7-2 to TRBJ1-2; D possibly corresponds to TRBD1 (5 bases). The V end lost 5 bases, the J end lost 4 bases, and 11 bases lay between the germline ends. CDR1 is SGHTA, CDR2 FQGNSA, per germline. The CDR3 spans 13 residues. For the CDR3, the DNA is TGTGCCAGCAGCAGAGACAGTTCCTATGGCTACACCTTC. Protein sequence: CASSRDSSYGYTF.

The rearrangement uses TRBV4-1 and TRBJ1-5; 12 bases fit TRBD1. Germline V gene data show CDR1 as MGHRA and CDR2 as YSYEKL. The CDR3 runs 16 residues. V shed 4 bases and J 6 bases; nucleotides not matched to a gene: 7. CDR3 loop: CASSLSGQGASQPQHF. The CDR3 DNA reads as TGCGCCAGCAGCCTGTCGGGACAGGGGGCAAGTCAGCCCCAGCATTTT.

This clone was counted between two and nine times. The chain couples TRBV6-1 to TRBJ1-1, with 8 bases that match TRBD1. CDR1 is MNHNS and CDR2 is SASEGT in the germline V gene. The CDR3 has 13 amino acids. With 4 bases clipped from V and 3 bases from J, the junction kept 1 base outside the gene matches. The CDR3 reads CASSGTGYTEAFF. The CDR3 coding sequence is TGTGCCAGCAGTGGGACAGGGTACACTGAAGCTTTCTTT.

The chain carries TRBV4-1 and TRBJ2-7, with 7 bases fitting TRBD2. The germline CDR1 and CDR2 sequences are MGHRA and YSYEKL. J gave up 3 bases and V 0 bases, and 5 bases lay outside the gene matches. This CDR3 region has 15 residues. The chain's CDR3 is CASSQDGLVGYEQYF. For the CDR3, the DNA is TGCGCCAGCAGCCAAGATGGACTAGTTGGCTACGAGCAGTACTTC.

The chain is built from TRBV5-5 and TRBJ2-5; tentatively, D is TRBD1 (5 bases). Trimming removed 4 bases from V and 5 bases from J, with 18 bases in between. This CDR3 comprises 15 residues. Germline-derived CDR1 and CDR2 are SGHKS and YYEKEE (reference sequence). The CDR3 DNA is TGTGCCAGCAGCCATTCCAACCAGGGCCGGGAGACCCAGTACTTC. Protein: CASSHSNQGRETQYF.

This clone was observed a few times. The gene calls are TRBV5-1 and TRBJ2-5; perhaps TRBD1 as D (6 bases). CDR3 length equals 17 residues. Germline CDR1 SGHRS, CDR2 YFSETQ. V lost 0 bases and J 5 bases, leaving 20 bases between the germline ends. In DNA, the CDR3 is TGCGCCAGCAGCTTGGAGGCGTTGGCAGGGGATATGGAGACCCAGTACTTC. Amino acid sequence: CASSLEALAGDMETQYF.

V gene TRBV19 combines with J gene TRBJ1-2, with 9 positions matching TRBD1. Trimming at V came to 2 bases and at J to 2 bases, leaving 6 bases not matched to a gene. CDR1 and CDR2 (germline): LNHDA, SQIVND (reference sequence). The CDR3 extends over 16 amino acids. DNA of the CDR3: TGTGCCAGTAGTATAATGAAGGGACAGGGAAACTATGGCTACACCTTC. This encodes CASSIMKGQGNYGYTF.

This chain links TRBV2 with TRBJ2-7, with 8 nucleotides matching TRBD2. After removal of 4 bases from V and 6 bases from J, the junction contained 11 bases not matched to a gene. There are 15 residues in the CDR3. Germline CDR1 reads SNHLY; CDR2 reads FYNNEI. The CDR3: CASSVLKAGVGEQYF. The CDR3, as DNA: TGTGCCAGCAGTGTTCTTAAAGCGGGGGTCGGCGAGCAGTACTTC. Full variable domain (missing parts from reference TRBV2 and TRBJ2-7): EPEVTQTPSHQVTQMGQEVILRCVPISNHLYFYWYRQILGQKVEFLVSFYNNEISEKSEIFDDQFSVERPDGSNFTLKIRSTKLEDSAMYFCASSVLKAGVGEQYFGPGTRLTVT.

V is TRBV27 and J is TRBJ1-1, with D possibly being TRBD1 (6 bases). CDR3 length: 15 residues. Germline V gene data show CDR1 as MNHEY and CDR2 as SMNVEV (reference sequence). With 7 bases removed from V and 3 bases from J, the gap between germline ends came to 18 bases. CDR3 DNA sequence: TGTGCCAGCACCCAGGGCTGGGGGCTCGACACTGAAGCTTTCTTT. Its protein is CASTQGWGLDTEAFF.